The 2 T cell receptor beta chains in this list originate from one sample, sequenced in a study of Graves' ophthalmopathy and Graves' hyperthyroidism. The sequenced template was RNA, covering the TCR beta CDR3 region. HTBI-primed RT-PCR formed the first round, and a multiplex PCR formed the second. Each CDR3 protein is one row after TCRdb ran MiXCR on the multiplex PCR reads. The sample gives around 1.1 million distinct CDR3 sequences, about two fifths of which show up once; around 10% is in the top ten. Sequenced input: peripheral blood or thyroid tissue (not recorded which). These receptor sequences come from an adult man with Graves' hyperthyroidism.

The CDR3 region has the DNA TGCAGTGCTAGAGTTGCGAATTGGGTGACCCAGTACTTC. This gives the protein CSARVANWVTQYF. The rearrangement joins TRBV20-1 to TRBJ2-5; no definite D call. The length of the CDR3 is 13 residues. V lost 1 base and J lost 7, with 13 bases in between. The V gene's germline CDR1 is DFQATT and CDR2 SNEGSKA (reference sequence).

This clonotype was seen ten or more times. The chain is built from TRBV7-2 and TRBJ2-2; D may be TRBD2 (6 bases). V lost 7 bases to trimming and J lost 3 bases, with 18 bases between them. Germline-derived CDR1 and CDR2 are SGHTA and FQGNSA. This CDR3 has 16 residues. As DNA, the CDR3 is TGTGCCAGCAACCAGGACTACCGAGCCGACACCGGGGAGCTGTTTTTT. Encoded protein: CASNQDYRADTGELFF.